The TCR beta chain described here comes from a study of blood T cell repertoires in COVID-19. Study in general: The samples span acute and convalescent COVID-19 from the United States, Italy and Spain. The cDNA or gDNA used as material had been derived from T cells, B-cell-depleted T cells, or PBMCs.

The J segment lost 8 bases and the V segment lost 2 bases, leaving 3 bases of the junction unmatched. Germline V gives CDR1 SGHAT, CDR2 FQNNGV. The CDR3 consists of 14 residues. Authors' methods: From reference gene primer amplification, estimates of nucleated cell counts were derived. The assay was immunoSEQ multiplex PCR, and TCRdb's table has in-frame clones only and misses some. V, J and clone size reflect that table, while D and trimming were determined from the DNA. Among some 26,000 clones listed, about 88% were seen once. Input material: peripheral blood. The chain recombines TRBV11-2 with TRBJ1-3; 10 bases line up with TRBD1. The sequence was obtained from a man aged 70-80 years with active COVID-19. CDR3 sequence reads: CASSLLGTGDTIYF. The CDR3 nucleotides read TGTGCCAGCAGCTTATTGGGGACAGGGGACACCATATATTTT.